This TCR beta chain was sequenced during a study of T cell changes during pregnancy in multiple sclerosis. The protocol was immunoSEQ multiplex PCR, while the TCRdb copy is restricted to in-frame clones and leaves out a portion. The sample shows roughly 26,000 clones, 89% of them seen only once. This sequence was found in a female donor with multiple sclerosis, enrolled in a pregnancy study. Sample: CD8+ T cells from peripheral blood mononuclear cells, taken in the second trimester of pregnancy.

The CDR3 sequence is CAISYRGPTYNEQFF. The CDR3 region has the DNA TGTGCCATCAGTTACAGGGGCCCCACCTACAATGAGCAGTTCTTC. The V and J genes are TRBV10-3 and TRBJ2-1, with 7 bases aligning to TRBD1. The germline V gene encodes CDR1 ENHRY and CDR2 SYGVKD. The CDR3 is 15 amino acids. J gave up 2 bases and V 5 bases, and 6 bases lay outside the gene matches.